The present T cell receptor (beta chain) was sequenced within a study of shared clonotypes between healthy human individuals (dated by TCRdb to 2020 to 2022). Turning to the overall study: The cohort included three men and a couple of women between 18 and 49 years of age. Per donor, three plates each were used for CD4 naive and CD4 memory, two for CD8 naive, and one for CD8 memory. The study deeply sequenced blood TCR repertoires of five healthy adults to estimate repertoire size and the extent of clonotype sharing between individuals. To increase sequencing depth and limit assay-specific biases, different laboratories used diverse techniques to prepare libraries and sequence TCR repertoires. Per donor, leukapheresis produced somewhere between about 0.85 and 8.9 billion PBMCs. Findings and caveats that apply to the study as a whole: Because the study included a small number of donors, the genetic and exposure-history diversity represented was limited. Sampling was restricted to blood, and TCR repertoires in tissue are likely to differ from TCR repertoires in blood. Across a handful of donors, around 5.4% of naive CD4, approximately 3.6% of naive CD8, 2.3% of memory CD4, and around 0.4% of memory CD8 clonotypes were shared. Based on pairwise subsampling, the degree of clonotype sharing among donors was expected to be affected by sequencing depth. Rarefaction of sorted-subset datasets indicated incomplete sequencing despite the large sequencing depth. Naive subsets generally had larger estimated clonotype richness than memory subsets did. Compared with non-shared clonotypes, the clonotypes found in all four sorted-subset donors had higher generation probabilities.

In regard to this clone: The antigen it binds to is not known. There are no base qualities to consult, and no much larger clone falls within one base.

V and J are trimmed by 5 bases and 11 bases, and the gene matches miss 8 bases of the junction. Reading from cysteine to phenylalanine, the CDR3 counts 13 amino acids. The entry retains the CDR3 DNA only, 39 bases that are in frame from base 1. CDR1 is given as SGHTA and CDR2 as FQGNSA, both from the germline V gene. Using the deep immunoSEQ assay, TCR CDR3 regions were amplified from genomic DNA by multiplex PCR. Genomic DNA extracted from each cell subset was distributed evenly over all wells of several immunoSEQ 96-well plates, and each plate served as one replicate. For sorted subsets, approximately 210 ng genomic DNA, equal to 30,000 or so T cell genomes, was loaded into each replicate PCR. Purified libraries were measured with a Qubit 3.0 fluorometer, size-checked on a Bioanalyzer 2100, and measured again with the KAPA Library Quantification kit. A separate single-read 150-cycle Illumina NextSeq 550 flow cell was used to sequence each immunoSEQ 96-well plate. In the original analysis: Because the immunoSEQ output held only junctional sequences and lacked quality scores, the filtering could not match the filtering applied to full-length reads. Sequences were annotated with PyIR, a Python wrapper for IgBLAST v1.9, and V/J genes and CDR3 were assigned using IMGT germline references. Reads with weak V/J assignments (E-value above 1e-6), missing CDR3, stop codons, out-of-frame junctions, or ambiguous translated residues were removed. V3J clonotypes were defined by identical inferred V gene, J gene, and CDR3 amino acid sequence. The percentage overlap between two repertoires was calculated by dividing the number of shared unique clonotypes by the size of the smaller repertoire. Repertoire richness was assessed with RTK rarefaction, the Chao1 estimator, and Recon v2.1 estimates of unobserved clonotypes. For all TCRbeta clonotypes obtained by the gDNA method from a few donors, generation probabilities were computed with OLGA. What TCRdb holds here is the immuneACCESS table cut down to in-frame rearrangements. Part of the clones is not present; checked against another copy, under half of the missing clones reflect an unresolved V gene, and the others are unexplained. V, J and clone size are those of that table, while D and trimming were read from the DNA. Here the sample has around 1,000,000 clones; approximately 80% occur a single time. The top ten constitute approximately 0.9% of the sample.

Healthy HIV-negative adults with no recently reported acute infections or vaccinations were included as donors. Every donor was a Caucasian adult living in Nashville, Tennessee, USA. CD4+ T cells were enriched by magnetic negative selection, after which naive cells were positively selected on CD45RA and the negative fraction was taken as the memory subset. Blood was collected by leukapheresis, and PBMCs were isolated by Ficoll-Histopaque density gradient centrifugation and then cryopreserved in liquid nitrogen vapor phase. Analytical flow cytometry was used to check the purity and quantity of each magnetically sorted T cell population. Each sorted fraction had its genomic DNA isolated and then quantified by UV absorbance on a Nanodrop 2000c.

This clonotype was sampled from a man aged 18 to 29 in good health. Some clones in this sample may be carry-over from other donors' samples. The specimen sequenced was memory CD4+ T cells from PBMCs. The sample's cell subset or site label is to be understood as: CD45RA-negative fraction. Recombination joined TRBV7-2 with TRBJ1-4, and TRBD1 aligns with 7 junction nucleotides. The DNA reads TGTGCCAGCAGCCAGGGACAGTCTGAGAAACTGTTTTTT. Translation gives CASSQGQSEKLFF.